These 19 T cell receptor beta chains were all obtained from the same sample, sequenced in a study of T cells in Graves' hyperthyroidism and ophthalmopathy. Authors of the study amplified TCR beta CDR3 regions from RNA transcripts. TCR CDR3 underwent first-round RT-PCR with the HTBI primer set. Using its own MiXCR run on the multiplex PCR reads, TCRdb lists one record per CDR3 protein. The sample shows about 740,000 distinct CDR3 sequences, about 14% of them seen only once. Sequenced sample: blood. The source is a young woman with Graves' hyperthyroidism.

This clonotype was detected ten times or more. The chain recombines TRBV7-9 with TRBJ2-7, with TRBD2 matching over 8 bases. V shed 5 bases, J shed 6 bases, and the junction held 9 bases outside the gene matches. Germline lookup yields CDR1 SEHNR and CDR2 FQNEAQ (reference sequence). The CDR3 sequence is 14 residues long. This chain's CDR3 is CASSPGGLAGEQYF. CDR3 in DNA: TGTGCCAGCAGCCCCGGAGGTCTAGCGGGCGAGCAGTACTTC.

This clonotype has a count of ten or more. The CDR3 bases are TGCAGTGCCAAGGACAGGAAGGCTCAGCCCCAGCATTTT. Protein product: CSAKDRKAQPQHF. J is TRBJ1-5 and V is TRBV20-1, with TRBD1 matching over 7 bases. Trimming at V came to 6 bases and at J to 6 bases, leaving 8 bases not matched to a gene. This CDR3 comprises 13 residues. Germline V CDR1 and CDR2: DFQATT, SNEGSKA (reference sequence).

This clonotype was counted between two and nine times. V usage is TRBV5-1 and J usage is TRBJ2-2; D tentatively fits TRBD1 or TRBD2 (5 bases each). The CDR3 loop spans 15 amino acids. Trimming removed 1 base from V and 6 bases from J, with 13 bases in between. Germline V lookup: CDR1 SGHRS, CDR2 YFSETQ. CDR3 residues: CASSLLRWGPGELFF. CDR3 DNA: TGCGCCAGCAGCTTGCTACGGTGGGGACCCGGGGAGCTGTTTTTT. The full variable domain, its missing parts supplied by reference TRBV5-1 and TRBJ2-2, is KAGVTQTPRYLIKTRGQQVTLSCSPISGHRSVSWYQQTPGQGLQFLFEYFSETQRNKGNFPGRFSGRQFSNSRSEMNVSTLELGDSALYLCASSLLRWGPGELFFGEGSRLTVL.

This clonotype was counted at least ten times. The chain uses TRBV3-1 and TRBJ2-7; perhaps TRBD2 as D (5 bases). The CDR3 has 14 amino acids. V was shortened by 4 bases and J by 6 bases, with 16 bases between the two germline ends. Per the germline V gene, CDR1 is LGHDT and CDR2 is YNNKEL (reference sequence). CDR3 bases: TGTGCCAGCAGCCCAGGACTGGGAAGATTCGAGCAGTACTTC. Translating gives CASSPGLGRFEQYF.

This clonotype came up many times. The chain's CDR3 is CASSRRGGLAGVSTDTQYF. In DNA, the CDR3 is TGTGCCAGCAGCCGAAGGGGAGGACTAGCGGGAGTGTCCACAGATACGCAGTATTTT. The chain employs TRBV7-3 and TRBJ2-3; TRBD2 matches 13 bases. Germline V gene data show CDR1 as SGHTA and CDR2 as FQGTGA. The CDR3 length is 19 residues. Trimming took 5 bases from V and 2 from J; bases not matched to a gene: 13. The full variable domain, in which reference TRBV7-3 and TRBJ2-3 provide the parts outside the CDR3, is GAGVSQTPSNKVTEKGKYVELRCDPISGHTALYWYRQSLGQGPEFLIYFQGTGAADDSGLPNDRFFAVRPEGSVSTLKIQRTERGDSAVYLCASSRRGGLAGVSTDTQYFGPGTRLTVL.

This clonotype was observed a single time. V gene TRBV19 combines with J gene TRBJ2-1, with 13 positions matching TRBD2. The CDR3 is 18 amino acids. With 1 base clipped from V and 10 bases from J, the junction kept 13 bases outside the gene matches. CDR1 is LNHDA, CDR2 SQIVND, per germline (reference sequence). CDR3 bases: TGTGCCAGTAGTATAGGAAGACTAGCGGGAGGTCCGGTGGGGGAGCAGTTCTTC. Translation: CASSIGRLAGGPVGEQFF.

The rearrangement joins TRBV6-1 to TRBJ2-6, with a tentative D call TRBD2 (6 bases). Germline loops: CDR1 MNHNS, CDR2 SASEGT. Deletions cut 7 bases from V and 1 base from J, with 11 bases between. This CDR3 region has 15 residues. CDR3 nucleotide sequence: TGTGCCAGCACCGAAGGAGGGTCTGGGGCCAACGTCCTGACTTTC. It translates to CASTEGGSGANVLTF.

This clonotype has at least ten counts. V and J are TRBV27 and TRBJ2-7, with TRBD1 identical over 7 bases. Germline V gene lookup returns CDR1 MNHEY and CDR2 SMNVEV (reference sequence). J lost 0 bases, V lost 0 bases, and 5 bases had no gene match. CDR3 length: 16 residues. CDR3 nucleotide sequence: TGTGCCAGCAGTTTATCCTCCGGGACAGTCTCCTACGAGCAGTACTTC. Encoded protein: CASSLSSGTVSYEQYF.

As for this clonotype: One end of the junction fails to match germline, which may point to a read error. J is TRBJ1-1 and V is TRBV15; no firm D call. The length of the CDR3 is 13 residues. The V gene's germline CDR1 is LNHNV and CDR2 YYDKDF (reference sequence). CDR3 amino acids: CATSRKQSTEASF. The CDR3 region has the DNA TGTGCCACCAGCAGAAAACAGAGCACTGAAGCTTCCTTT.

In its sample, this clonotype was seen many times. V is TRBV6-5 and J is TRBJ2-1; the match to TRBD1 covers 9 bases. The junction had 11 bases not matched to a gene; V was cut back by 6 bases and J by 5 bases. The CDR3 loop spans 16 amino acids. The germline gives CDR1 MNHEY, CDR2 SVGAGI. The CDR3 DNA sequence: TGTGCCAGCAGCCGCGTACCGGGACAGGGCGACAATGAGCAGTTCTTC. Translation gives CASSRVPGQGDNEQFF.

This clonotype was observed a handful of times. The genes are TRBV27 and TRBJ2-7; D is unclear. Looked up from germline, CDR1 is MNHEY and CDR2 is SMNVEV (reference sequence). V lost 5 bases and J 3 bases, leaving 14 bases between the germline ends. The CDR3 covers 14 residues. The DNA of the CDR3 is TGTGCCAGCAGTAGAGCTGAGTGGAGCTACGAGCAGTACTTC. Protein: CASSRAEWSYEQYF.

Only a few counts were recorded for this clonotype. The chain is built from TRBV7-2 and TRBJ2-2; weak D call: TRBD1 (5 bases). Trimming removed 1 base at V and 3 bases at J, with 12 bases between. CDR1 is SGHTA, CDR2 FQGNSA, per germline. The CDR3 consists of 16 residues. This CDR3 is CASSLVGDSYTGELFF. CDR3 bases: TGTGCCAGCAGCTTAGTAGGAGACAGTTACACCGGGGAGCTGTTTTTT.

The sample holds many counts of this clonotype. The chain has TRBV7-8 and TRBJ1-5, with D possibly TRBD1 on 5 matching bases. Germline V CDR1 and CDR2: SGHVS, FQNEAQ. CDR3 size: 18 residues. V was trimmed by 5 bases and J by 0 bases, leaving 20 bases between them. CDR3 bases: TGTGCCAGCAGCCCACGACAGATTCTGCTCTCTAGCAATCAGCCCCAGCATTTT. It specifies CASSPRQILLSSNQPQHF.

The chain links TRBV6-5 to TRBJ2-4; TRBD2 aligns across 14 bases. The CDR3 is 15 amino acids. Germline lookup yields CDR1 MNHEY and CDR2 SVGAGI. J lost 15 bases, V lost 2 bases, and 9 bases had no gene match. The CDR3 DNA follows: TGTGCCAGCAGTTACGTTGGGACTAGCGGGAGAGGAATGTACTTC. Its translation: CASSYVGTSGRGMYF.

This chain connects TRBV6-1 to TRBJ1-2; D is possibly TRBD1 (6 bases). Trimming pared 11 bases from V and 4 bases from J, leaving 17 bases between. This CDR3 contains 13 residues. Germline CDR1 and CDR2: MNHNS and SASEGT. CDR3 residues: CAGSLGGLYGYTF. Here the CDR3 DNA reads TGTGCCGGTTCTTTGGGGGGCCTCTATGGCTACACCTTC.

The rearrangement uses TRBV2 and TRBJ1-1; tentative D call: TRBD1 (5 bases). This CDR3 is 15 amino acids long. Trimming shortened V by 10 bases and J by 0 bases, and 18 bases separated the two germline ends. Germline V CDR1 and CDR2: SNHLY, FYNNEI. Written as DNA, the CDR3 is TGTGCCACCATGGGAGCGGAGGGGATGAACACTGAAGCTTTCTTT. Residues: CATMGAEGMNTEAFF.

The V and J genes are TRBV19 and TRBJ2-3; D is uncertain. CDR1 LNHDA and CDR2 SQIVND come from the germline V gene (reference sequence). The V gene lost 4 bases and the J gene lost 5 bases, with 16 bases spanning the gap. The CDR3 runs to 15 residues. The DNA for the CDR3 is TGTGCCAGTAGTACATTCCTCGCCGGGTTAGATACGCAGTATTTT. It specifies CASSTFLAGLDTQYF.

In this sample, this clonotype turned up many times. V is TRBV28 and J is TRBJ2-7, with TRBD1 identical over 7 bases. CDR3 length: 13 residues. Germline V gene data show CDR1 as MDHEN and CDR2 as SYDVKM. V lost 5 bases to trimming and J lost 6 bases; unmatched junction nucleotides: 7. CDR3 in amino acids: CASSPYRGGEQYF. CDR3 coding DNA: TGTGCCAGCAGTCCTTACAGGGGTGGCGAGCAGTACTTC.

The chain combines TRBV7-9 with TRBJ1-1; D gene ambiguous. Germline CDR1 SEHNR, CDR2 FQNEAQ (reference sequence). The CDR3 runs to 16 residues. V lost 4 bases and J lost 1, with 16 bases in between. In DNA form, the CDR3 reads TGTGCCAGCAGCTCGCTTTTGGCGTCTAAGAACACTGAAGCTTTCTTT. Translated: CASSSLLASKNTEAFF.